These T cell receptor beta chains were read from a single sample in a study of T cell responses to AZD1222 COVID-19 vaccine. TCRdb's table, derived via immunoSEQ multiplex PCR, lists solely in-frame clones and lacks some. The sample contains 150,000 to 200,000 clones, 88% of which appear only once. This specimen was peripheral blood, taken on day 0 of AZD1222 vaccination. These receptors originate from an adult in good health. The CDR3 runs from the conserved cysteine through the conserved F or W. D genes are given only for firm matches. Some rows have no size entry. The others give once, few or many, or a class for an expanded clone.

clone_size: -
d_call: -
j_call: TRBJ1-5
v_call: TRBV6-2/TRBV6-3
cdr3_length: 18
cdr3_aa: CASSPIPKAGNSNQPQHF
cdr3_nt: TGTGCCAGCAGTCCAATCCCTAAGGCAGGGAATAGCAATCAGCCCCAGCATTTT

clone_size: -
d_call: -
j_call: TRBJ1-1
v_call: TRBV27
cdr3_length: 15
cdr3_aa: CASSILRAQVSEAFF
cdr3_nt: TGTGCCAGCAGTATACTCCGGGCCCAGGTTTCTGAAGCTTTCTTT

clone_size: -
d_call: TRBD1
j_call: TRBJ2-5
v_call: TRBV15
cdr3_length: 14
cdr3_aa: CATSSYRGRETQYF
cdr3_nt: TGTGCCACCAGCAGCTACAGGGGGCGTGAGACCCAGTACTTC

clone_size: -
d_call: -
j_call: TRBJ1-3
v_call: TRBV20-1
cdr3_length: 11
cdr3_aa: CSAPILSTIYF
cdr3_nt: TGCAGTGCTCCCATCCTTAGCACCATATATTTT

clone_size: few
d_call: -
j_call: TRBJ1-2
v_call: TRBV18
cdr3_length: 14
cdr3_aa: CASSLTDIGKGYTF
cdr3_nt: TGTGCCAGCTCACTGACTGACATCGGGAAAGGCTACACCTTC

clone_size: -
d_call: -
j_call: TRBJ1-1
v_call: TRBV7-2
cdr3_length: 17
cdr3_aa: CASSPRYRERWNTEAFF
cdr3_nt: TGTGCCAGCAGCCCCAGGTACAGGGAGAGGTGGAACACTGAAGCTTTCTTT

clone_size: -
d_call: -
j_call: TRBJ2-5
v_call: TRBV9
cdr3_length: 15
cdr3_aa: CASSATPGPQETQYF
cdr3_nt: TGTGCCAGCAGCGCCACGCCGGGACCACAAGAGACCCAGTACTTC

clone_size: -
d_call: TRBD1
j_call: TRBJ1-2
v_call: TRBV6-4
cdr3_length: 14
cdr3_aa: CASSPTGGLYGYTF
cdr3_nt: TGTGCCAGCAGCCCGACAGGGGGCTTATATGGCTACACCTTC

clone_size: -
d_call: -
j_call: TRBJ1-3
v_call: TRBV12-3/TRBV12-4
cdr3_length: 11
cdr3_aa: CASTLGNTIYF
cdr3_nt: TGTGCCAGCACCCTCGGAAACACCATATATTTT

clone_size: few
d_call: TRBD1
j_call: TRBJ2-6
v_call: TRBV10-3
cdr3_length: 16
cdr3_aa: CAISESGQSGANVLTF
cdr3_nt: TGTGCCATCAGTGAATCGGGACAGTCAGGGGCCAACGTCCTGACTTTC

clone_size: -
d_call: TRBD1
j_call: TRBJ2-3
v_call: TRBV30
cdr3_length: 15
cdr3_aa: CAWSDGTGGLDTQYF
cdr3_nt: TGTGCCTGGAGTGACGGGACAGGGGGGTTAGATACGCAGTATTTT

clone_size: few
d_call: -
j_call: TRBJ1-2
v_call: TRBV5-1
cdr3_length: 13
cdr3_aa: CASSLDRDYGYTF
cdr3_nt: TGCGCCAGCAGCTTGGACAGGGACTATGGCTACACCTTC

clone_size: -
d_call: TRBD1
j_call: TRBJ2-7
v_call: TRBV10-3
cdr3_length: 12
cdr3_aa: CATRQGPYEQYF
cdr3_nt: TGTGCCACCCGACAGGGACCATACGAGCAGTACTTC

clone_size: -
d_call: -
j_call: TRBJ2-5
v_call: TRBV7-3
cdr3_length: 12
cdr3_aa: CASSFEGETQYF
cdr3_nt: TGTGCCAGCAGCTTTGAGGGAGAGACCCAGTACTTC

clone_size: -
d_call: TRBD2
j_call: TRBJ2-1
v_call: TRBV6-5
cdr3_length: 15
cdr3_aa: CASQAGAPSYNEQFF
cdr3_nt: TGTGCCAGCCAAGCGGGGGCTCCCTCCTACAATGAGCAGTTCTTC

clone_size: -
d_call: -
j_call: TRBJ2-3
v_call: TRBV6-5
cdr3_length: 12
cdr3_aa: CASRSDGYTQYF
cdr3_nt: TGTGCCAGCAGATCTGACGGTTATACGCAGTATTTT

clone_size: -
d_call: TRBD1
j_call: TRBJ1-4
v_call: TRBV2
cdr3_length: 15
cdr3_aa: CASSPLTGSYEKLFF
cdr3_nt: TGTGCCAGCAGCCCGCTGACAGGGTCCTATGAAAAACTGTTTTTT

clone_size: -
d_call: -
j_call: TRBJ2-7
v_call: TRBV2
cdr3_length: 11
cdr3_aa: CASSEWAEQYF
cdr3_nt: TGTGCCAGCAGTGAATGGGCAGAGCAGTACTTC

clone_size: -
d_call: -
j_call: TRBJ2-3
v_call: TRBV7-9
cdr3_length: 14
cdr3_aa: CASSFAGHTDTQYF
cdr3_nt: TGTGCCAGCAGCTTCGCAGGCCACACAGATACGCAGTATTTT

clone_size: -
d_call: TRBD1
j_call: TRBJ1-1
v_call: TRBV5-4
cdr3_length: 14
cdr3_aa: CASSPTGTFVEAFF
cdr3_nt: TGTGCCAGCAGCCCGACAGGGACCTTCGTTGAAGCTTTCTTT

clone_size: -
d_call: TRBD1
j_call: TRBJ1-5
v_call: TRBV18
cdr3_length: 16
cdr3_aa: CASSPSGGKSNQPQHF
cdr3_nt: TGTGCCAGCTCACCATCAGGGGGTAAAAGCAATCAGCCCCAGCATTTT

clone_size: -
d_call: TRBD2
j_call: TRBJ2-3
v_call: TRBV6-4
cdr3_length: 15
cdr3_aa: CASSDLAGDPDTQYF
cdr3_nt: TGTGCCAGCAGTGACCTAGCGGGGGACCCAGATACGCAGTATTTT

clone_size: -
d_call: -
j_call: TRBJ1-2
v_call: TRBV28
cdr3_length: 18
cdr3_aa: CASSLPLISAQGNYGYTF
cdr3_nt: TGTGCCAGCAGTTTACCCCTGATATCGGCACAGGGAAACTATGGCTACACCTTC

clone_size: few
d_call: TRBD2
j_call: TRBJ2-3
v_call: TRBV10-1
cdr3_length: 18
cdr3_aa: CASSESRLAGGLTDTQYF
cdr3_nt: TGCGCCAGCAGTGAGTCTAGATTAGCGGGGGGCCTCACAGATACGCAGTATTTT

clone_size: -
d_call: -
j_call: TRBJ2-3
v_call: TRBV11-1
cdr3_length: 14
cdr3_aa: CASSFRVYTDTQYF
cdr3_nt: TGTGCCAGCAGCTTTCGCGTTTACACAGATACGCAGTATTTT

clone_size: -
d_call: TRBD1
j_call: TRBJ1-4
v_call: TRBV7-9
cdr3_length: 15
cdr3_aa: CASSSNRGSNEKLFF
cdr3_nt: TGTGCCAGCAGCTCGAACAGGGGATCAAATGAAAAACTGTTTTTT

clone_size: -
d_call: -
j_call: TRBJ2-5
v_call: TRBV7-7
cdr3_length: 13
cdr3_aa: CASSPRYQETQYF
cdr3_nt: TGTGCCAGCAGCCCCCGGTACCAAGAGACCCAGTACTTC

clone_size: -
d_call: -
j_call: TRBJ1-4
v_call: TRBV20-1
cdr3_length: 15
cdr3_aa: CSASHGGITNEKLFF
cdr3_nt: TGCAGTGCTAGTCATGGGGGGATCACTAATGAAAAACTGTTTTTT

clone_size: -
d_call: -
j_call: TRBJ1-5
v_call: TRBV16
cdr3_length: 15
cdr3_aa: CASSQSGLGAQPQHF
cdr3_nt: TGTGCCAGCAGCCAATCGGGGTTGGGAGCTCAGCCCCAGCATTTT

clone_size: few
d_call: TRBD2
j_call: TRBJ2-7
v_call: TRBV30
cdr3_length: 12
cdr3_aa: CAWTLAGYEQYF
cdr3_nt: TGTGCCTGGACCCTAGCGGGGTACGAGCAGTACTTC

clone_size: -
d_call: TRBD1
j_call: TRBJ2-7
v_call: TRBV3-1/TRBV3-2
cdr3_length: 18
cdr3_aa: CASSHARQGQGASYEQYF
cdr3_nt: TGTGCCAGCAGCCATGCCCGGCAGGGACAGGGGGCCTCCTACGAGCAGTACTTC

clone_size: -
d_call: -
j_call: TRBJ1-1
v_call: TRBV4-3
cdr3_length: 13
cdr3_aa: CASSQTGYTEAFF
cdr3_nt: TGCGCCAGCAGCCAAACAGGGTACACTGAAGCTTTCTTT

clone_size: -
d_call: -
j_call: TRBJ1-2
v_call: TRBV28
cdr3_length: 12
cdr3_aa: CASSRGGRGYTF
cdr3_nt: TGTGCCAGCAGTAGGGGGGGGCGTGGCTACACCTTC